This note documents a single T cell receptor (beta chain) sequence. Its antigen is undetermined. This record belongs to a study of Graves' ophthalmopathy and Graves' hyperthyroidism. The study's findings and limits: Progression of ophthalmopathy was predicted by the model with approximately 71% sensitivity and just over 72% specificity.

The V gene's germline CDR1 is ENHRY and CDR2 SYGVKD. V was shortened by 5 bases and J by 2 bases, with 25 bases between the two germline ends. This CDR3 contains 18 residues. For repertoire sequencing, the TCR beta CDR3 regions were amplified from RNA transcripts. The library came from an HTBI-primed first-round RT-PCR and a second-round multiplex PCR. A single record per CDR3 protein comes from TCRdb applying MiXCR to the multiplex PCR reads. The sample carries hundreds of thousands of distinct CDR3 sequences, around 50% recorded once. An approximately 10 ml volume of fresh peripheral blood provided the PBMCs.

The chain has TRBV10-3 and TRBJ2-7; the D call may be TRBD1 or TRBD2 (5 bases each). This sequence was found in an adult man with Graves' ophthalmopathy. The sequenced sample consisted of peripheral blood. The CDR3 sequence: CAISYTSNTGTVPYEQYF. The CDR3 DNA follows: TGTGCCATCAGTTACACCTCGAACACCGGGACGGTACCCTACGAGCAGTACTTC.